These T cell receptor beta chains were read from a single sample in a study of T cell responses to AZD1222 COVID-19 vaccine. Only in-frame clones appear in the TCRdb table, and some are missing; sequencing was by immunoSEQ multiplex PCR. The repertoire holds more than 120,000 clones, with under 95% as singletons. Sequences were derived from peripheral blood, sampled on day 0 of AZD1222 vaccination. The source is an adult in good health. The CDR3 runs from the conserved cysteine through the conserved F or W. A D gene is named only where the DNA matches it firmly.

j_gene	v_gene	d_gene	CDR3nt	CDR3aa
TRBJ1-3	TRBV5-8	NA	TGTGCCAGCAGCTTGGACAGTCTCATCTCTGGAAACACCATATATTTT	CASSLDSLISGNTIYF
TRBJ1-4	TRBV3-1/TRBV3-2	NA	TGTGCCAGCAGCCCAAGACGGGCTGTCGGAAAACTGTTTTTT	CASSPRRAVGKLFF
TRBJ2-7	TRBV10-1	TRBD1	TGCGCCAGCAGAGCGGGGACAGGGGCCCTCGAGCAGTACTTC	CASRAGTGALEQYF
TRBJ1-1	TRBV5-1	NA	TGCGCCAGCAGCTTAGATAGGGTGAACACTGAAGCTTTCTTT	CASSLDRVNTEAFF
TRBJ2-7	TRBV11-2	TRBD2	TGTGCCAGCAGCTTAGCCCGACTAGCTTATGAGCAGTACTTC	CASSLARLAYEQYF
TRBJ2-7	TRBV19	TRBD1	TGTGCCAGTCGCCGGGACAGGCCGGGGTCCGAGCAGTACTTC	CASRRDRPGSEQYF
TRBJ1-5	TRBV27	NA	TGTGCCAGCCGGGCACGCGGAGTCGGTCAGCCCCAGCATTTT	CASRARGVGQPQHF
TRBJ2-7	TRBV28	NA	TGTGCCAGCAGTTACAGAGACGAGCAGTACTTC	CASSYRDEQYF
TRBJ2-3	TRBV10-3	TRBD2	TGTGCCATCAGTGAGTGGGCTAGCGGGAGCACAGATACGCAGTATTTT	CAISEWASGSTDTQYF
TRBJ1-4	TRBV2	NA	TGTGCCAGCAGTATCGGGCGAAGCCCCCAAAAACTGTTTTTT	CASSIGRSPQKLFF
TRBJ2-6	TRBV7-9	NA	TGTGCCAGCAGCTTGGACTCCTCTGGGGCCAACGTCCTGACTTTC	CASSLDSSGANVLTF
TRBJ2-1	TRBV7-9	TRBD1	TGTGCCAGCAGCTCACAGGGGGCAGACAATGAGCAGTTCTTC	CASSSQGADNEQFF
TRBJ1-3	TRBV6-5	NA	TGTGCCAGCAGCCACGGGGACTGGCAGGGGAACACCATATATTTT	CASSHGDWQGNTIYF
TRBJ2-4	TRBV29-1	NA	TGCAGCGTTGAAGACCCCTGCTCGTGTACCAAAAACATTCAGTACTTC	CSVEDPCSCTKNIQYF
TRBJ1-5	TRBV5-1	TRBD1	TGCGCCAGCAGCCCCAGCTCAGGGGGTCAGCCCCAGCATTTT	CASSPSSGGQPQHF
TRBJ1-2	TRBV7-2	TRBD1	TGTGCCAGCAGCCCTACAGGGGGCGGCAGCTATGGCTACACCTTC	CASSPTGGGSYGYTF
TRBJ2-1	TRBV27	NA	TGTGCCAGCAGTTTATCAAGGCAGGCCTACAATGAGCAGTTCTTC	CASSLSRQAYNEQFF
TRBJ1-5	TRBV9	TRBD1	TGTGCCAGCAGCGCGGGACAGAGCAATCAGCCCCAGCATTTT	CASSAGQSNQPQHF
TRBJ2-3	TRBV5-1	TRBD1	TGCGCCAGCAGCCAGGAAAAGACAGGGCGATACACAGATACGCAGTATTTT	CASSQEKTGRYTDTQYF
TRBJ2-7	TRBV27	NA	TGTGCCAGCAGTGTCCCCGGGGGCGAGCAGTACTTC	CASSVPGGEQYF
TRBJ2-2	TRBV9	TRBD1	TGTGCCAGCAGCGCGGGGGGACAGGGCTTGACCGGGGAGCTGTTTTTT	CASSAGGQGLTGELFF
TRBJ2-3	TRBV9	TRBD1	TGTGCCAGCAGCGTAGAGGGTACAGGGGTCCCAGATACGCAGTATTTT	CASSVEGTGVPDTQYF